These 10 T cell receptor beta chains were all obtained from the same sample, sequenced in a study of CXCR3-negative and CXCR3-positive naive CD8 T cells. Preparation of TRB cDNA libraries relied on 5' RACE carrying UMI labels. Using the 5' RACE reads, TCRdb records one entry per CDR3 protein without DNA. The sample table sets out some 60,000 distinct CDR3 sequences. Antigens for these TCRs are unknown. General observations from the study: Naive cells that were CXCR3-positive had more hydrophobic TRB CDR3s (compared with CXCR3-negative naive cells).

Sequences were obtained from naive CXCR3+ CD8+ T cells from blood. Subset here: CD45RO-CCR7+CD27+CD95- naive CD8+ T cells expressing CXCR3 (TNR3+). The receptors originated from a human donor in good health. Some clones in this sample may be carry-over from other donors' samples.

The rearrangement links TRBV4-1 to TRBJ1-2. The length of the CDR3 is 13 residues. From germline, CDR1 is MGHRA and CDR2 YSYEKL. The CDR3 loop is CASSSKLNYGYTF.

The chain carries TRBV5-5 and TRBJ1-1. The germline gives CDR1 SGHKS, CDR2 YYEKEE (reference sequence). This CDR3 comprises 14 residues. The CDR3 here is CASSLGHTNTEAFF.

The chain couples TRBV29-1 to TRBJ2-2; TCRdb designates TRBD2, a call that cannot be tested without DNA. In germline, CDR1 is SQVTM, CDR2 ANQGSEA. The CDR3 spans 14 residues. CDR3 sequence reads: CSVAGGELGGELFF.

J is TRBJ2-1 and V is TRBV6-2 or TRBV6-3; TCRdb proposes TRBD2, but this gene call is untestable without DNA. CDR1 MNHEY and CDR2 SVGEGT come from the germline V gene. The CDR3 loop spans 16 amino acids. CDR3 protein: CASSTKAGDPSNEQFF.

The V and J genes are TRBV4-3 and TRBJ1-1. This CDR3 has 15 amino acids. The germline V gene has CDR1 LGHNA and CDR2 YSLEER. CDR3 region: CASSQANSPNTEAFF.

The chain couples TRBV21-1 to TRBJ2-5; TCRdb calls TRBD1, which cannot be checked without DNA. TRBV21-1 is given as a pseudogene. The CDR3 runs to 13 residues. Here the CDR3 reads CASSKDRGETQYF.

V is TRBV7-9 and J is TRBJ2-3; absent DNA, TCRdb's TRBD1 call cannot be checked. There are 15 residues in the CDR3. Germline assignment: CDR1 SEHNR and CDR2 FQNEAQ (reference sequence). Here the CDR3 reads CASSPGAGDTDTQYF.

The CDR3 region is CASSMDRMNTEAFF. This chain links TRBV5-1 with TRBJ1-1. The CDR3 totals 14 residues. Germline V gene data show CDR1 as SGHRS and CDR2 as YFSETQ. The variable domain in full, with the rest retrieved from reference TRBV5-1 and TRBJ1-1, is KAGVTQTPRYLIKTRGQQVTLSCSPISGHRSVSWYQQTPGQGLQFLFEYFSETQRNKGNFPGRFSGRQFSNSRSEMNVSTLELGDSALYLCASSMDRMNTEAFFGQGTRLTVV.

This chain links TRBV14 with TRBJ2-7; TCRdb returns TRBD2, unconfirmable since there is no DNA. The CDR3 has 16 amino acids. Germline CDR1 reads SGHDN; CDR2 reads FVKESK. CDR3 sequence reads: CASSQDLAGVGYEQYF.

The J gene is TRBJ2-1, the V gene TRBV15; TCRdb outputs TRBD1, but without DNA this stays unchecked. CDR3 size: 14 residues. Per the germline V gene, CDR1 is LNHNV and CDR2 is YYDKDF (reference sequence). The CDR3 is CATIIRDWDNEQFF.